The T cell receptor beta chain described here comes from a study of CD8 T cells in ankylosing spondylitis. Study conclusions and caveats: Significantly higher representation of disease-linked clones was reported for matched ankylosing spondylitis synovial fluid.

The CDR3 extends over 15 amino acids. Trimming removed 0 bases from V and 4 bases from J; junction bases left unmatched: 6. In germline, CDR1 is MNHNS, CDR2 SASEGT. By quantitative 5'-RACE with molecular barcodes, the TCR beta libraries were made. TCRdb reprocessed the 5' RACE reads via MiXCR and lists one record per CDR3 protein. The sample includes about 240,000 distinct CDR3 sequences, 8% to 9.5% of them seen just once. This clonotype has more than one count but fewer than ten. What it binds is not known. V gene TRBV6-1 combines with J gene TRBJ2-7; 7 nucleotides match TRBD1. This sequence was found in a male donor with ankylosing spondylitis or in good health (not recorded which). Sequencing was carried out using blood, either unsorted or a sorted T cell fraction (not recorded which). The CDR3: CASSEATGSWYEQYF. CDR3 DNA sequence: TGTGCCAGCAGTGAAGCGACAGGGTCTTGGTACGAGCAGTACTTC.